The 8 T cell receptor beta chains reported below all come from one sample, sequenced in a study of blood T cell repertoires in COVID-19. The protocol was immunoSEQ multiplex PCR, while the TCRdb copy is restricted to in-frame clones and leaves out a portion. The data contain more than 200,000 clones, roughly 90% of them singletons. Material: peripheral blood. Receptor source: a man younger than 40 with active or convalescent COVID-19.

This sequence joins TRBV7-8 and TRBJ2-1, with 13 bases identical to TRBD2. CDR3 length: 17 amino acids. Per the germline V gene, CDR1 is SGHVS and CDR2 is FQNEAQ. The J segment lost 6 bases and the V segment lost 5 bases, leaving 10 bases of the junction unmatched. The CDR3 region is CASSQGTSGVWLNEQFF. For the CDR3, the DNA is TGTGCCAGCAGCCAAGGGACTAGCGGGGTCTGGCTCAATGAGCAGTTCTTC.

This chain joins TRBV6-6 and TRBJ2-7; 8 bases align to TRBD1. Germline CDR1 reads MNHNY; CDR2 reads SVGAGI (reference sequence). The CDR3 contains 13 residues. V trimming: 8 bases; J trimming: 4 bases; junction bases outside the gene matches: 7. Here the CDR3 DNA reads TGTGCCAGCGGATCAGGGGGCTCGTACGAGCAGTACTTC. As protein: CASGSGGSYEQYF.

The chain recombines TRBV3-1 (or the pseudogene TRBV3-2) with TRBJ2-5; TRBD2 is a possible D gene (6 bases). Germline values: CDR1 LGHDT, CDR2 YNNKEL (reference sequence). The ends were cut back, 2 bases at V and 4 bases at J, with 14 bases in the middle. The CDR3 loop spans 15 amino acids. CDR3 DNA sequence: TGTGCCAGCAGCCAATGGAGGGGTGTGGCAGAGACCCAGTACTTC. Translation gives CASSQWRGVAETQYF.

The chain combines TRBV2 with TRBJ2-1, with D maybe TRBD2 (7 bases). This CDR3 region has 15 residues. Deletions cut 6 bases from V and 0 bases from J, with 12 bases between. Per the germline V gene, CDR1 is SNHLY and CDR2 is FYNNEI. The CDR3 sequence: CASRGGESSYNEQFF. The CDR3 bases are TGTGCCAGCAGAGGGGGGGAGAGCTCCTACAATGAGCAGTTCTTC.

The chain uses TRBV5-6 and TRBJ1-2; D may be TRBD1 (5 bases). V lost 4 bases to trimming and J lost 6 bases, with 13 bases between them. CDR1 is SGHDT, CDR2 YYEEEE, per germline. The CDR3 is 13 amino acids. The CDR3 here is CASSPARVNGYTF. CDR3 bases: TGTGCCAGCAGCCCTGCCAGGGTTAATGGCTACACCTTC. The entire variable domain, with the rest obtained from reference TRBV5-6 and TRBJ1-2, is as follows: DAGVTQSPTHLIKTRGQQVTLRCSPKSGHDTVSWYQQALGQGPQFIFQYYEEEERQRGNFPDRFSGHQFPNYSSELNVNALLLGDSALYLCASSPARVNGYTFGSGTRLTVV.

This chain connects TRBV19 to TRBJ1-1; D perhaps matches TRBD1 (5 bases). V dropped 4 bases and J dropped 2 bases, with 11 bases sitting between them. This CDR3 is built from 14 residues. The germline CDR1 and CDR2 sequences are LNHDA and SQIVND (reference sequence). The CDR3 region is CASSTGHGNTEAFF. In DNA, the CDR3 is TGTGCCAGTAGTACTGGACACGGAAACACTGAAGCTTTCTTT.

This clone was seen once. The chain carries TRBV12-3 or TRBV12-4 and TRBJ2-5; TRBD1 might be the D (6 bases). This CDR3 contains 13 residues. V lost 3 bases and J lost 5, with 10 bases in between. CDR3 amino acids: CASSFQGSETQYF. CDR3 DNA sequence: TGTGCCAGCAGTTTCCAGGGGTCGGAGACCCAGTACTTC.

V gene TRBV29-1 combines with J gene TRBJ2-5; D is uncertain. Germline V gene data show CDR1 as SQVTM and CDR2 as ANQGSEA. The CDR3 sequence is 14 residues long. With 8 bases removed from V and 4 bases from J, the gap between germline ends came to 20 bases. The CDR3 reads CSSLTALGSETQYF. The CDR3 DNA follows: TGCAGCTCCTTAACGGCTCTAGGTTCAGAGACCCAGTACTTC.